Listed below are T cell receptor beta chains from one sample, sequenced in a study of blood T cell repertoires in COVID-19. TCRdb keeps only in-frame clones here, not all; method: immunoSEQ multiplex PCR. The table lists 110,000 or so clones, 75% to 90% of them singletons, with 19% in the top ten. Sequenced: peripheral blood. The receptors here all came from a human donor with acute or convalescent COVID-19. The donor label of this sample is uncertain. The CDR3 runs from the conserved cysteine through the conserved F or W. D genes are given only for firm matches. Clone size appears in some rows only: once, few, many, or a class for an expanded clone.

CDR3 protein	CDR3 DNA	V gene	J gene	D gene	clone size
CASIPRTGNTGELFF	TGTGCCAGCATCCCTAGGACAGGGAACACCGGGGAGCTGTTTTTT	TRBV6-2/TRBV6-3	TRBJ2-2	TRBD1	.
CASSHARGLYEQYF	TGTGCCAGCAGCCACGCCAGGGGGCTCTACGAGCAGTACTTC	TRBV6-2/TRBV6-3	TRBJ2-7	TRBD1	.
CASSQASLNTEAFF	TGTGCCAGCAGCCAAGCCAGTTTGAACACTGAAGCTTTCTTT	TRBV3-1/TRBV3-2	TRBJ1-1	.	.
CASSLQQGRGTGELFF	TGTGCCAGCAGTTTACAACAGGGACGAGGGACCGGGGAGCTGTTTTTT	TRBV27	TRBJ2-2	.	.
CASRRPGTGANEKLFF	TGCGCCAGCAGACGTCCCGGGACAGGAGCTAATGAAAAACTGTTTTTT	TRBV4-1	TRBJ1-4	TRBD1	.
CASSFAESYEQYF	TGTGCCAGCAGCTTTGCGGAATCCTACGAGCAGTACTTC	TRBV5-4	TRBJ2-7	.	.
CASSLGGSSTDTQYF	TGTGCCAGCAGTTTAGGGGGGTCTAGCACAGATACGCAGTATTTT	TRBV28	TRBJ2-3	.	few
CAWRASGNSPLHF	TGTGCCTGGAGAGCAAGTGGTAATTCACCCCTCCACTTT	TRBV30	TRBJ1-6	.	.
CASSFTGTHSYNEQFF	TGCGCCAGCAGCTTTACAGGGACCCACTCCTACAATGAGCAGTTCTTC	TRBV5-1	TRBJ2-1	.	.
CAYARDSVQETQYF	TGTGCCTACGCTCGCGACTCGGTACAAGAGACCCAGTACTTC	TRBV30	TRBJ2-5	.	.
CASSQGTGTNYGYTF	TGTGCCAGCAGCCAGGGGACAGGCACTAACTATGGCTACACCTTC	TRBV28	TRBJ1-2	TRBD1	.
CASSWRASNYGYTF	TGTGCCAGCAGTTGGAGGGCCTCAAACTATGGCTACACCTTC	TRBV27	TRBJ1-2	.	.
CASSSTSGGRSYEQYF	TGTGCCAGCAGCTCGACTAGCGGGGGGAGATCCTACGAGCAGTACTTC	TRBV7-9	TRBJ2-7	TRBD2	.
CASSLFPRGEPYF	TGTGCCAGCAGTTTGTTCCCCCGGGGGGAACCGTACTTC	TRBV27	TRBJ2-7	TRBD2	.
CASSLERASTDTQYF	TGTGCCAGCAGCTTAGAGCGGGCCAGCACAGATACGCAGTATTTT	TRBV7-8	TRBJ2-3	.	.
CASSYGFTGGSNQPQHF	TGTGCCAGCAGTTACGGTTTTACTGGGGGGAGCAATCAGCCCCAGCATTTT	TRBV6-2/TRBV6-3	TRBJ1-5	.	once
CASSSKAGGDYEQYF	TGTGCCAGCAGCTCTAAAGCGGGAGGGGACTACGAGCAGTACTTC	TRBV7-2	TRBJ2-7	TRBD2	.
CSVGGGNTEAFF	TGCAGCGTTGGAGGAGGGAACACTGAAGCTTTCTTT	TRBV29-1	TRBJ1-1	.	.
CASSGQGYTEAFF	TGTGCCAGCAGCGGACAGGGGTACACTGAAGCTTTCTTT	TRBV5-6	TRBJ1-1	TRBD1	few
CASNPGTIYQETQYF	TGTGCCAGCAACCCAGGGACTATCTATCAAGAGACCCAGTACTTC	TRBV2	TRBJ2-5	TRBD2	once
CASSLDSNEKLFF	TGTGCCAGCAGCTTAGACTCTAATGAAAAACTGTTTTTT	TRBV7-9	TRBJ1-4	.	few
CAWSGTGKNQPQHF	TGTGCCTGGAGTGGGACAGGGAAGAATCAGCCCCAGCATTTT	TRBV30	TRBJ1-5	TRBD1	.
CASRFAEDRGLAKNIQYF	TGTGCAAGTCGCTTCGCCGAGGACAGGGGGCTAGCCAAAAACATTCAGTACTTC	TRBV12-2	TRBJ2-4	.	.
CAISGIDSSSYNEQFF	TGTGCCATCAGTGGGATCGACAGTAGCTCCTACAATGAGCAGTTCTTC	TRBV10-3	TRBJ2-1	.	once
CASSVSSLAGGYNEQFF	TGTGCCAGCAGTGTTTCCTCACTAGCGGGGGGGTACAATGAGCAGTTCTTC	TRBV6-4	TRBJ2-1	TRBD2	once
CASSPVDSLTGNTEAFF	TGTGCCAGCTCACCAGTGGACAGCCTTACTGGAAACACTGAAGCTTTCTTT	TRBV18	TRBJ1-1	.	.
CASKTGFEAFF	TGTGCCAGCAAAACCGGGTTTGAAGCTTTCTTT	TRBV25-1	TRBJ1-1	.	.
CASSLVRQGIYEQYF	TGTGCCAGCAGCTTAGTGCGGCAGGGTATCTACGAGCAGTACTTC	TRBV7-8	TRBJ2-7	.	.
CAISDRVSQPQHF	TGTGCCATCAGTGACCGGGTTTCTCAGCCCCAGCATTTT	TRBV10-3	TRBJ1-5	.	.
CASSSTGSGYTF	TGTGCCAGCAGTTCAACAGGGTCTGGCTACACCTTC	TRBV28	TRBJ1-2	.	.
CASSYGPSPDYEQYF	TGTGCCAGCAGTTATGGGCCGTCACCCGATTACGAGCAGTACTTC	TRBV6-5	TRBJ2-7	.	.
CASSPWDSDYGYTF	TGTGCCAGCTCACCTTGGGACAGTGACTATGGCTACACCTTC	TRBV18	TRBJ1-2	TRBD1	few
CASSEGAGSAATNEKLFF	TGTGCCAGCAGTGAAGGCGCCGGCAGCGCGGCAACTAATGAAAAACTGTTTTTT	TRBV6-1	TRBJ1-4	.	.
CASSPPARGWVQPQHF	TGTGCCAGCAGCCCCCCGGCCAGGGGATGGGTTCAGCCCCAGCATTTT	TRBV5-8	TRBJ1-5	.	.
CASSGGQGQETQYF	TGTGCCAGCTCGGGGGGGCAGGGTCAAGAGACCCAGTACTTC	TRBV28	TRBJ2-5	TRBD2	.